The present T cell receptor beta chain was sequenced within a study of patients and donors after allogeneic stem cell transplantation. TCRdb fed the RT-PCR reads into MiXCR, producing one record per CDR3 protein. The sample lists about a million distinct CDR3 sequences; 18% were seen once. Per germline, CDR1 LGHNT and CDR2 FRNRAP. Trimming took off 7 bases at V and 6 bases at J, with 20 bases between the two ends. The CDR3 runs 15 residues. This chain connects TRBV12-5 to TRBJ2-3; D may match TRBD1 or TRBD2 (6 bases each). This clonotype was sampled from a human donor who was either an allogeneic HSCT recipient or a stem cell or donor lymphocyte infusion donor (not recorded which). It is not recorded whose cells these are; they may come from a transplant donor. The sample was blood, either unsorted or a sorted T cell fraction (not recorded which). CDR3 residues: CASAPGAGDGDTQYF. The CDR3, as DNA: TGTGCTAGTGCCCCGGGGGCAGGGGACGGGGATACGCAGTATTTT.